The clone carrying this T cell receptor beta chain was recorded a few times. Profiling relied on immunoSEQ multiplex PCR, and the TCRdb table lists in-frame clones only, not all of them. The sample consists of roughly 81,000 clones, roughly 91% of them appearing once. This specimen comes from a study of blood T cell repertoires in COVID-19. For the study at large: T cells, B-cell-depleted T cells, or PBMCs supplied cDNA or gDNA.

This sequence was found in a woman aged 50 to 60 in a cohort sampled during active COVID-19. Sequenced: peripheral blood.

CDR3 nucleotide sequence: TGTGCCAGCAGCCAATCTGGGCTTGGCTACACCTTC. Its protein is CASSQSGLGYTF. J is TRBJ1-2 and V is TRBV16; no reliable D call. V gave up 0 bases and J gave up 7 bases, with 6 bases separating them. This CDR3 has 12 residues. CDR1 and CDR2 from the germline V gene are KGHSY and FQNENV.